This is a list of T cell receptor beta chains from one sample in a study of blood T cells in healthy people across ages. TCRdb reprocessed the 5' RACE reads with MiXCR, giving one entry per CDR3 protein. The table has 720,000 or so distinct CDR3 sequences, around 38% seen once. The sequenced material came from blood. The receptors here all came from a man older than 75 in good health. The conserved cysteine and the conserved F or W are not part of the CDR3 here.

>TRBV7-9|TRBJ2-3
ASSLDGRDAQY
>TRBV4-1|TRBJ1-4
ASSPTAGKLF
>TRBV9|TRBJ2-7
ASSVASGTSLFYEQY
>TRBV4-2|TRBJ2-5
ASSQEVASGETQY
>TRBV4-3|TRBJ2-7
ASSPKAGDIYEQY
>TRBV11-2|TRBJ2-1
ASSWDSQYNEQF
>TRBV7-2|TRBJ1-2
ASSVNGGYGHT
>TRBV20-1|TRBJ1-4
SARVIGNEKLF
>TRBV7-9|TRBJ2-5
ASSLVGGGTASSYNEQY
>TRBV3-1|TRBJ2-1
ASARGVQTYNEQF